These 3 T cell receptor beta chains were sequenced from one sample in a study of cytomegalovirus exposure and HLA in healthy donors. PCR amplification relied on 60 Vbeta primers (plus 13 Jbeta primers). Measured with immunoSEQ multiplex PCR; TCRdb has only the in-frame clones, and not every one. Of about 200,000 clones detected, roughly four fifths appear once; the ten largest clones hold about 0.2%. Sample: PBMCs. Source of these receptors: a girl aged 2-10 years in good health and CMV-seronegative.

DNA for the CDR3: TGCGCCAGCAGCTCGGACAGTTACAATGAGCAGTTCTTC. Protein product: CASSSDSYNEQFF. The V and J genes are TRBV5-1 and TRBJ2-1, with a weak D call TRBD1 (6 bases). CDR1 SGHRS and CDR2 YFSETQ come from the germline V gene. The CDR3 loop spans 13 amino acids. Trimming pared 3 bases from V and 4 bases from J, leaving 8 bases between.

This chain joins TRBV5-1 and TRBJ2-3; tentatively, D is TRBD1 (5 bases). Trimming took off 6 bases at V and 5 bases at J, with 13 bases between the two ends. Looked up from germline, CDR1 is SGHRS and CDR2 is YFSETQ. CDR3 size: 13 residues. CDR3 in amino acids: CASTLVGEDTQYF. CDR3 coding DNA: TGCGCCAGCACCTTAGTAGGGGAAGATACGCAGTATTTT.

The gene calls are TRBV19 and TRBJ2-5; 7 bases are a match to TRBD1. The CDR3 extends over 16 amino acids. The trim removed 7 bases at V and 0 bases at J, leaving 11 bases unmatched. Germline lookup yields CDR1 LNHDA and CDR2 SQIVND (reference sequence). The CDR3 loop is CASNPDSTGNQETQYF. As DNA, the CDR3 is TGTGCCAGTAACCCGGACTCGACAGGGAACCAAGAGACCCAGTACTTC.